This TCR beta chain originates from a study of cytomegalovirus exposure and HLA in healthy donors. Details on this clone: The antigen remains undetermined.

V was pared by 6 bases and J by 2 bases, with 10 bases between. CDR3 size: 13 residues. Germline V CDR1 and CDR2: MNHEY, SVGAGI. 60 Vbeta and 13 Jbeta primers were used in PCR. The table came from immunoSEQ multiplex PCR; TCRdb's copy has only in-frame clones and leaves some out. The sample yields approximately 140,000 clones, roughly 80% seen once. Study conclusions and caveats: Later work found that TCR association rates differed between HLA loci; DRB1 had the most and HLA-C the fewest.

The chain joins TRBV6-5 to TRBJ1-2; D is unclear. The sample was PBMCs. This TCR was recovered from a man aged 35 to 55 in good health and CMV-seronegative. The CDR3 here is CASSLTTNYGYTF. In DNA, the CDR3 is TGTGCCAGCAGCTTGACAACCAACTATGGCTACACCTTC.